This T cell receptor (beta chain) was found in a study of T-cell reconstitution after alpha-beta-depleted transplantation in children (dated by TCRdb to 2016 to 2017). A note on the overall study: The study quantitatively tracked T-cell immune reconstitution after TCRalphabeta/CD19-depleted allogeneic hematopoietic cell transplantation in children using TCR repertoire profiling. Beyond this particular receptor, the publication reports: The apparently early alphabetaT-cell count recovery about two months after transplant was reportedly dependent on only several hundred rapidly expanded clones derived from non-depleted graft cells. In some patients, the high TCRbeta diversity seen at day 60 was put down to recipient T cells and intrathymic progenitors that had survived conditioning. The frequencies of hyperexpanded clones fell over the following months, and after one year, T-cell counts and TCRbeta diversity were mostly attributed to newly produced T cells.

The method was PCR. Reads for this sample came from an Illumina HiSeq 2500. TCR library preparation used molecular barcoding, with unique molecular identifiers applied to normalize quantification of the TCRbeta repertoire. The public reads were run again by TCRdb, first through fastp at Q25 and then through MiXCR, and only productive beta chains were kept. Rows merge per CDR3 protein into single entries with the most common DNA and genes. Counted in this sample were about 200,000 distinct CDR3 sequences; roughly 6.5% of them appeared once. The top ten constitute under 6% of the sample. This clonotype was observed many times. The antigen it recognizes is unknown. No base quality values were provided; no much bigger clone lies one nucleotide off. The intended sense of this specimen's treatment or condition label: allogeneic hematopoietic cell transplantation with graft depleted of TCRalphabeta T cells and CD19 B cells. TCRalphabeta/CD19-depleted allogeneic hematopoietic cell grafts were given to the transplant recipients, all of whom were children.

For CDR1 and CDR2, the germline V gene (reference sequence) lists LGHDT and YNNKEL. CDR3 length: 13 amino acids, cysteine to phenylalanine. Only the CDR3 portion is preserved as DNA: 39 bases, with reading frame beginning at the first base. Trimming removed 4 bases from V and 2 bases from J, leaving 9 bases between the germline ends. The clonotype originates from a girl in the first two years of life with combined immunodeficiency, due to receive a stem cell transplant. The receptor chain draws on TRBV3-1 and TRBJ2-7; the D gene is perhaps TRBD2, from 6 matching bases. Sequences were derived from PBMCs, sampled before TCRalphabeta/CD19-depleted stem cell transplant. In nucleotides, the sequence is TGTGCCAGCAGCCTGACTAGGACCTACGAGCAGTACTTC. Its protein product is CASSLTRTYEQYF.